A selection of T cell receptor beta chains follows, all from one sample in a study of low-dose radiotherapy and immunotherapy resistance in tumors. TCRdb passed the reads through MiXCR, listing each CDR3 protein once. The table has tens of thousands of distinct CDR3 sequences, roughly 29% seen once. The material was PBMCs, obtained before treatment. These receptors all stem from a male donor with rectosigmoid adenocarcinoma. Both conserved end residues are part of each CDR3. A D gene is named only where the DNA matches it firmly. For some rows the clone size is stated as once, few or many, or as a class when expanded; others skip it.

size	V	D	J	CDR3	DNA
many	TRBV6-2/TRBV6-3	-	TRBJ2-7	CASSSDRDNRRYYEQYF	TGTGCCAGCAGTTCCGATCGGGACAACAGACGCTACTACGAGCAGTACTTC
many	TRBV6-2/TRBV6-3	TRBD1	TRBJ2-6	CASRARTGLVSGANVLTF	TGTGCCAGCAGGGCAAGGACAGGCTTAGTCTCTGGGGCCAACGTCCTGACTTTC
many	TRBV11-2	-	TRBJ2-1	CASSPFGNEQFF	TGTGCCAGCAGCCCCTTCGGCAATGAGCAGTTCTTC
many	TRBV6-2/TRBV6-3	-	TRBJ1-1	CASTRVSNTEAFF	TGTGCCTCAACCCGAGTTTCGAACACTGAAGCTTTCTTT
few	TRBV19	-	TRBJ1-5	CASGGQVISNQPQHF	TGTGCCAGCGGCGGGCAGGTTATATCTAATCAGCCCCAGCATTTT
-	TRBV28	-	TRBJ2-7	CASSLATAKGEQYF	TGTGCCAGCAGTTTGGCGACGGCGAAGGGCGAGCAGTACTTC
many	TRBV7-9	-	TRBJ1-4	CASSRVGEPNEKLFF	TGTGCCAGCAGCCGGGTGGGGGAACCTAATGAAAAACTGTTTTTT
many	TRBV5-5	-	TRBJ2-3	CASVENSTDTQYF	TGTGCCAGCGTAGAGAATAGCACAGATACGCAGTATTTT
many	TRBV29-1	TRBD1	TRBJ1-2	CSVAGTGGIYGYTF	TGCAGCGTTGCCGGGACAGGGGGGATCTATGGCTACACCTTC
-	TRBV29-1	-	TRBJ2-2	CSVGLADETPGSCFF	-
many	TRBV5-5	-	TRBJ1-5	CASSLGQGKGNQPQHF	TGTGCCAGCAGCTTGGGTCAGGGTAAGGGCAATCAGCCCCAGCATTTT
many	TRBV28	-	TRBJ2-5	CASSFLSRAQETQYF	TGTGCCAGCAGTTTTCTCAGTAGGGCCCAAGAGACCCAGTACTTC
many	TRBV7-9	-	TRBJ2-1	CASSSGAWNEQFF	TGTGCCAGCAGCTCAGGGGCGTGGAATGAGCAGTTCTTC
-	TRBV5-3	-	TRBJ1-5	CASSFQGSQPQHF	TGTGCCAGCAGCTTCCAGGGCTCTCAGCCCCAGCATTTT
many	TRBV7-3	-	TRBJ2-5	CASSLMGGHQETQYF	TGTGCCAGCAGCTTAATGGGAGGACATCAAGAGACCCAGTACTTC